The 6 T cell receptor beta chains presented below share a single source sample, sequenced in a study of cytomegalovirus exposure and HLA in healthy donors. With 60 Vbeta and 13 Jbeta primers, the PCR was carried out. Here immunoSEQ multiplex PCR was the method, and the copy in TCRdb shows in-frame clones only, minus some. Its table lists approximately 100,000 clones. Specimen: PBMCs. The source of these receptors is a man aged 45-65 years in good health and CMV-seronegative.

The rearrangement links TRBV2 to TRBJ2-7; 8 nucleotides line up with TRBD1. The V gene's germline CDR1 is SNHLY and CDR2 FYNNEI. V lost 3 bases and J lost 9; bases outside the gene matches: 4. CDR3 length: 12 residues. The CDR3 sequence: CASSEDRVPQYF. The CDR3 nucleotides are TGTGCCAGCAGTGAGGACAGGGTACCGCAGTACTTC.

The V gene is TRBV25-1, the J gene TRBJ2-5, with TRBD1 matching 9 bases. The CDR3 length is 15 residues. In germline, CDR1 is MGHDK, CDR2 SYGVNS. V lost 1 base and J lost 6; bases outside the gene matches: 6. The DNA of the CDR3 is TGTGCCAGCAGTGAATTAGGGGACAGGGACCAGACCCAGTACTTC. Its translation: CASSELGDRDQTQYF.

This sequence joins TRBV5-6 and TRBJ1-5; D is unclear. The CDR3 is 14 amino acids. Germline CDR1 is SGHDT and CDR2 is YYEEEE. V shed 0 bases and J shed 3 bases, with 7 bases lying between them. CDR3 nucleotide sequence: TGTGCCAGCAGCTTGGGGACTCACAATCAGCCCCAGCATTTT. Translated, it gives CASSLGTHNQPQHF. Supplemented by reference TRBV5-6 and TRBJ1-5, the full variable domain reads DAGVTQSPTHLIKTRGQQVTLRCSPKSGHDTVSWYQQALGQGPQFIFQYYEEEERQRGNFPDRFSGHQFPNYSSELNVNALLLGDSALYLCASSLGTHNQPQHFGDGTRLSIL.

The V call is TRBV7-9, the J call TRBJ2-5; 8 bases map to TRBD1. The CDR3 spans 14 residues. J gave up 5 bases and V 2 bases, and 4 bases lay outside the gene matches. Per germline, CDR1 SEHNR and CDR2 FQNEAQ (reference sequence). The CDR3 sequence is CASSLQGAAETQYF. In nucleotides, the CDR3 is TGTGCCAGCAGCTTACAGGGGGCCGCCGAGACCCAGTACTTC.

The rearrangement joins TRBV18 to TRBJ1-1, with 8 bases aligning to TRBD1. Trimming removed 0 bases from V and 4 bases from J; junction bases left unmatched: 4. The CDR3 spans 15 residues. Germline CDR1 reads KGHSH; CDR2 reads LQKENI. CDR3 nucleotide sequence: TGTGCCAGCTCACCACCGGAGGACAGGGTCACTGAAGCTTTCTTT. It codes for CASSPPEDRVTEAFF.

The J gene is TRBJ1-5, the V gene TRBV5-1, with D possibly being TRBD1 (5 bases). CDR1 is SGHRS and CDR2 is YFSETQ in the germline V gene. There are 14 residues in the CDR3. V was pared by 0 bases and J by 3 bases, with 7 bases between. The CDR3 loop reads CASSLEGANQPQHF. The CDR3 DNA reads as TGCGCCAGCAGCTTGGAAGGGGCCAATCAGCCCCAGCATTTT.